Below, one T cell receptor beta chain is given with its context. Trimming left V 3 bases short and J 0 bases short, with 9 bases between. Per the germline V gene, CDR1 is SGHTA and CDR2 is FQGNSA. CDR3 length: 14 residues. This entry is derived from a study of blood T cell repertoires in COVID-19. Study context: The United States, Italy and Spain provided the acute and convalescent COVID-19 samples. T cells, B-cell-depleted T cells, or PBMCs supplied cDNA or gDNA.

Original processing notes: Reference gene primer amplification gave nucleated cell count estimates. Profiling relied on immunoSEQ multiplex PCR, and the TCRdb table lists in-frame clones only, not all of them. D and trimming come from the DNA, and the V and J calls and clone size come from that table. Seen here are fewer than 35,000 clones, roughly 89% observed once, and the top ten hold around 4.9%. Sequenced material: peripheral blood. The chain links TRBV7-2 to TRBJ2-7; possibly TRBD1 for D (6 bases). The source is a man between 65 and 80 years old with active COVID-19. CDR3 loop: CASSLAGVSYEQYF. CDR3 nucleotide sequence: TGTGCCAGCAGCTTGGCAGGGGTCTCCTACGAGCAGTACTTC.